The clone carrying this T cell receptor (beta chain) was counted at least ten times. What it binds is not known. These data are taken from a study of early T cells in non-severe SARS-CoV-2 infection. V gave up 5 bases and J gave up 6 bases, with 17 bases separating them. The CDR3 has 15 amino acids. Germline V CDR1 and CDR2: SEHNR, FQNEAQ (reference sequence). Broader study findings: Database matching using VDJdb favored anti-spike CD8 responses, with private and CD4 specificities left missing.

Researchers tagged individual cDNA molecules with unique molecular identifiers. TCRdb passed the 5' RACE reads through MiXCR, listing each CDR3 protein once. The table includes approximately 62,000 distinct CDR3 sequences, around 13% detected once. Sample: whole blood. This sequence originates from an adult who was a healthcare worker with PCR-confirmed SARS-CoV-2 infection or an uninfected control (not recorded which). This chain connects TRBV7-9 to TRBJ1-3; TRBD1 is a possible D gene (6 bases). Here the CDR3 reads CASSPSRTVENTIYF. The CDR3 nucleotides read TGTGCCAGCAGCCCGTCAAGGACAGTGGAAAACACCATATATTTT.